The 2 T cell receptor beta chains below come from one sample, sequenced in a study of blood T cell repertoires in COVID-19. The data were produced by immunoSEQ multiplex PCR, yet TCRdb's version contains in-frame clones alone and is incomplete. This table holds over 200,000 clones, more than 70% found once. Specimen: PBMCs or T cells enriched from blood (not recorded which). The receptors originated from a woman aged 40 to 50 with acute COVID-19.

V and J are TRBV19 and TRBJ1-4; 12 bases map to TRBD1. CDR1 and CDR2 from the germline V gene are LNHDA and SQIVND (reference sequence). V gave up 2 bases and J gave up 7 bases; unmatched junction bases: 2. The CDR3 contains 15 residues. CDR3 loop: CASSIRGQGAEKLFF. CDR3 DNA sequence: TGTGCCAGTAGTATACGGGGACAGGGGGCTGAAAAACTGTTTTTT.

The chain carries TRBV7-2 and TRBJ2-1, with TRBD1 matching over 9 bases. In germline, CDR1 is SGHTA, CDR2 FQGNSA. The CDR3 length is 18 residues. With V trimmed by 5 bases and J by 0 bases, 11 bases remained unmatched. The CDR3 DNA reads as TGTGCCAGCAGCCTTACCGGGACAGGGTCCAGCTCCTACAATGAGCAGTTCTTC. Translation: CASSLTGTGSSSYNEQFF.